What follows is one T cell receptor (beta chain) and its context. Its antigen remains unknown. Cultured cells yielded isolated CD4+ T cells after less than 11 days. According to the study, vaccine recipients showed no prior SARS-CoV-2 infection and negative nucleocapsid antibodies. This specimen comes from a study of vaccination effects on CD4 cells after COVID-19. CDR1 LGHDT and CDR2 YNNKEL come from the germline V gene (reference sequence). This CDR3 has 14 amino acids. The ends were cut back, 4 bases at V and 3 bases at J, with 12 bases in the middle. Sequencing was performed with immunoSEQ multiplex PCR; in TCRdb, only in-frame clones are kept and a portion is missing. The repertoire holds approximately 58,000 clones, with over 60% as singletons. Study-wide points: Convalescent patients were few in the study, and early post-infection timepoints were absent.

The specimen was CD4+ T cells from PBMCs cultured without peptide, collected before COVID-19 vaccination. V gene TRBV3-1 (or the pseudogene TRBV3-2) combines with J gene TRBJ1-2; D is uncertain. This clonotype was obtained from a human donor who received a COVID-19 vaccine. CDR3 bases: TGTGCCAGCAGCCCCATGGGAGGTGACTATGGCTACACCTTC. It codes for CASSPMGGDYGYTF.